This T cell receptor beta chain was sequenced in a study of blood T cell repertoires in COVID-19. Study information: From T cells, B-cell-depleted T cells, or PBMCs came the material, which was cDNA or gDNA.

Original data processing: Nucleated cell counts were estimated from reference gene primer amplification. The protocol was immunoSEQ multiplex PCR, while the TCRdb copy is restricted to in-frame clones and leaves out a portion. The DNA gave D and trimming, while V, J and clone size come from that table. The sample comprises about 200,000 clones, roughly 94% of which are singletons, and about 0.8% rests with the top ten. V lost 1 base, J lost 1 base, and 11 bases lay in between. Germline CDR1 reads SGHKS; CDR2 reads YYEKEE (reference sequence). CDR3 length: 15 residues. The chain uses TRBV5-5 and TRBJ1-1, with D perhaps TRBD1 (6 bases). The sample taken for sequencing was peripheral blood. This clonotype was sampled from a man aged 25 to 40 with COVID-19, enrolled during active disease. CDR3 DNA sequence: TGTGCCAGCAGCTTGTTCATACAGGGGAACACTGAAGCTTTCTTT. Translated, it gives CASSLFIQGNTEAFF.